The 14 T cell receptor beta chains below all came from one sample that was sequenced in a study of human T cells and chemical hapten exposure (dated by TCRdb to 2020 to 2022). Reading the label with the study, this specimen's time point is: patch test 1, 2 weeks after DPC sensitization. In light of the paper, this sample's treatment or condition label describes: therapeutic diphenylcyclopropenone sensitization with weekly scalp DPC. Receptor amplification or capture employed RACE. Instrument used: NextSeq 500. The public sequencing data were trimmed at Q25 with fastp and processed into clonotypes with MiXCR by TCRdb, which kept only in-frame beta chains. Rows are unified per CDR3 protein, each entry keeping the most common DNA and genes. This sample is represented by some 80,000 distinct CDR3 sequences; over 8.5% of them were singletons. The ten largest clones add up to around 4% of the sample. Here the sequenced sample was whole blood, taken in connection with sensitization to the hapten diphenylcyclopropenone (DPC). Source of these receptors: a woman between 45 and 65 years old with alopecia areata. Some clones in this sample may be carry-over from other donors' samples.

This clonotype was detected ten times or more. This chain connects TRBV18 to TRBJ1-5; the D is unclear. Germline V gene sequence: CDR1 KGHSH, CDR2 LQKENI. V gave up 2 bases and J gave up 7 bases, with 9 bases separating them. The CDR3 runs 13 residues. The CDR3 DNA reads TGTGCCAGCTCACCAGGTGCGGACCAGCCCCAGCATTTT. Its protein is CASSPGADQPQHF. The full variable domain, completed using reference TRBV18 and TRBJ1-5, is NAGVMQNPRHLVRRRGQEARLRCSPMKGHSHVYWYRQLPEEGLKFMVYLQKENIIDESGMPKERFSAEFPKEGPSILRIQQVVRGDSAAYFCASSPGADQPQHFGDGTRLSIL.

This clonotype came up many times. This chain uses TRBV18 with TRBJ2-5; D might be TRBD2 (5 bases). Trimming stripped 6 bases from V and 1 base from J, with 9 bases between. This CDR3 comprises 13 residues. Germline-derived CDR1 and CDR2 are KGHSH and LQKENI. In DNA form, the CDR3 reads TGTGCCAGCTCCGACTACCTCCAAGAGACCCAGTACTTC. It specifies CASSDYLQETQYF.

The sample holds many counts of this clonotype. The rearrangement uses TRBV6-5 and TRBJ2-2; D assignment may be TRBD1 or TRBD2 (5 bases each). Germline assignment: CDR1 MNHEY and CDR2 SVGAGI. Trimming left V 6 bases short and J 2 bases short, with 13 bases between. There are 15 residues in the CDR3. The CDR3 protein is CASRRDGANTGELFF. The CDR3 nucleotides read TGTGCCAGCAGGAGGGATGGGGCTAACACCGGGGAGCTGTTTTTT.

For the CDR3, the DNA is TGTGCCAGCAGGGCTCTCTCCTACGAGCAGTACTTC. Translated, it gives CASRALSYEQYF. The gene calls are TRBV28 and TRBJ2-7; unclear D gene. Trimming left V 6 bases short and J 0 bases short, with 6 bases between. Germline CDR1 and CDR2: MDHEN and SYDVKM. CDR3 length: 12 residues.

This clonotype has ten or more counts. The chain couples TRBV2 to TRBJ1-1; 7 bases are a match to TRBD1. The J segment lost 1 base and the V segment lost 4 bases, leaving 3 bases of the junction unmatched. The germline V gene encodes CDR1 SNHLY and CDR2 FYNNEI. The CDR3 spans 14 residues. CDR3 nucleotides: TGTGCCAGCAGTGTACGGACAGGGAACACTGAAGCTTTCTTT. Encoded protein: CASSVRTGNTEAFF.

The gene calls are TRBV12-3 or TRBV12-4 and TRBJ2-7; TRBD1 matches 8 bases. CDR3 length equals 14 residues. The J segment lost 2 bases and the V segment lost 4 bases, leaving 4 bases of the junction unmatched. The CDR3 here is CASSWDRPPYEQYF. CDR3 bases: TGTGCCAGCAGTTGGGACAGGCCCCCCTACGAGCAGTACTTC.

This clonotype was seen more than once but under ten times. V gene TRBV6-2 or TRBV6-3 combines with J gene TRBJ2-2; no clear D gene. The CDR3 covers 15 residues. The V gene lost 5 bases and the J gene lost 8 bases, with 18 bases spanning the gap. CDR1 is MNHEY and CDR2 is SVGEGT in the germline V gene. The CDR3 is CASSPFTAPVGELFF. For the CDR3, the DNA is TGTGCCAGCAGTCCCTTCACAGCTCCGGTGGGGGAGCTGTTTTTT.

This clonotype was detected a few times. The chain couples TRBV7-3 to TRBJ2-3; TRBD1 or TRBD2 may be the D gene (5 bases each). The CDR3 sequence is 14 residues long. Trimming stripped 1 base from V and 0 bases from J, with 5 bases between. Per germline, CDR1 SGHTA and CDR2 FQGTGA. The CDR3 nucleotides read TGTGCCAGCAGCTTAAGGGGGAGCACAGATACGCAGTATTTT. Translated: CASSLRGSTDTQYF.

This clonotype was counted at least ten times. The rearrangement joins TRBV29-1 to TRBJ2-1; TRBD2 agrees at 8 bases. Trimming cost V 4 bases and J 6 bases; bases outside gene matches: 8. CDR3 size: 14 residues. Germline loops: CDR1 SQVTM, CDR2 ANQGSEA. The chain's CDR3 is CSVVQREIRNEQFF. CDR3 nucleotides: TGCAGCGTTGTACAGCGGGAGATTCGCAATGAGCAGTTCTTC.

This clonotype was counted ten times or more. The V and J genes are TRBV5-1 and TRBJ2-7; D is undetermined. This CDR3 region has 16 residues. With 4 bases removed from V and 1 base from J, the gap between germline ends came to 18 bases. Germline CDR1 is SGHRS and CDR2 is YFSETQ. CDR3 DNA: TGCGCCAGCAGCCCCCCTGGTGGTAGGTCGTCCTACGAGCAGTACTTC. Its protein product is CASSPPGGRSSYEQYF. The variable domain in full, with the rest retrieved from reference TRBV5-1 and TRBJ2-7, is KAGVTQTPRYLIKTRGQQVTLSCSPISGHRSVSWYQQTPGQGLQFLFEYFSETQRNKGNFPGRFSGRQFSNSRSEMNVSTLELGDSALYLCASSPPGGRSSYEQYFGPGTRLTVT.

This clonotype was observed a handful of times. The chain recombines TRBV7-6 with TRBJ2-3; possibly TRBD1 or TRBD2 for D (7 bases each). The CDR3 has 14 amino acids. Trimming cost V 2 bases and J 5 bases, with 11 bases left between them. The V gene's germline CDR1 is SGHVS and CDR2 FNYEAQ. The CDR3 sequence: CASSLPGGEDTQYF. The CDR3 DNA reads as TGTGCCAGCAGCTTACCAGGGGGGGAAGATACGCAGTATTTT. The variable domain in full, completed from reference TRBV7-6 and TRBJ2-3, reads GAGVSQSPRYKVTKRGQDVALRCDPISGHVSLYWYRQALGQGPEFLTYFNYEAQQDKSGLPNDRFSAERPEGSISTLTIQRTEQRDSAMYRCASSLPGGEDTQYFGPGTRLTVL.

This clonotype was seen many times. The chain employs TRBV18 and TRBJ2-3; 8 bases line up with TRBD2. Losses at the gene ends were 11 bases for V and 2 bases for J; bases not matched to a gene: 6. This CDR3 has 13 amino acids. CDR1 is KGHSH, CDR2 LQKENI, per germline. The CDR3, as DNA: TGTGCCCCGGGAGGGGCCACCACAGATACGCAGTATTTT. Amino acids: CAPGGATTDTQYF.

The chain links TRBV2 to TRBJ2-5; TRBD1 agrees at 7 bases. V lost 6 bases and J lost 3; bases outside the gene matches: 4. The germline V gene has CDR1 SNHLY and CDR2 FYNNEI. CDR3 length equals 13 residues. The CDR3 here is CASSRDSEETQYF. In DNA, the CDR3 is TGTGCCAGCAGCAGGGACAGCGAAGAGACCCAGTACTTC.

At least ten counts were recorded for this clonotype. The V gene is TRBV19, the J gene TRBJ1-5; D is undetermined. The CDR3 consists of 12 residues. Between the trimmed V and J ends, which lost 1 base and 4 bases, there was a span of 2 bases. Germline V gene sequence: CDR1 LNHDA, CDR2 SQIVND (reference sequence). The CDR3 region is CASSIGNQPQHF. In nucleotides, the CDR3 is TGTGCCAGTAGTATAGGGAATCAGCCCCAGCATTTT.